One T cell receptor (beta chain) is described in this entry. Its matching antigen is unknown. These data come from a study of Ad26.COV2.S vaccination and SARS-CoV-2 variants. About the study: It was the COV1001 Ad26.COV2.S trial arm that included the donor.

Broader study findings: Responses of spike-specific T cells (both CD8+ and CD4+) reportedly showed substantial breadth after vaccination.

Sequenced by immunoSEQ multiplex PCR; TCRdb stores in-frame clones only, minus some. The data contain about 680,000 clones, 70% to 90% of them singletons. The sample's treatment: around 19 received Ad26.COV2.S at low or high dose, single or two shots; 5 received placebo; per-sample allocation not given. Following the first vaccine or placebo injection, samples were taken on day 63. The input for sequencing was peripheral blood, taken in a trial of Ad26.COV2.S vaccine versus placebo. This clonotype originated in a person aged 18-60 years who received the Ad26.COV2.S COVID-19 vaccine or a placebo.

CDR3 coding DNA: TGCGCCAGCAGTGAGTCGACGCCTAGCGGGTTCGCAGTTGAGCAGTTCTTC. Encoded protein: CASSESTPSGFAVEQFF. The chain employs TRBV10-1 and TRBJ2-1, with 8 bases lining up with TRBD2. V shed 0 bases and J 9 bases; nucleotides not matched to a gene: 13. This CDR3 region has 17 residues. Germline values: CDR1 WNHNN, CDR2 SYGVQD (reference sequence).